The rows below give T cell receptor beta chains drawn from one sample of a study of shared clonotypes between healthy human individuals. The method was immunoSEQ multiplex PCR; TCRdb's version includes in-frame clones alone and lacks a portion of them. The data contain more than 1,200,000 clones, approximately 98.5% of them seen just once; the ten biggest clones take up over 0.3%. Specimen: naive CD4+ T cells sorted from blood. The receptors here all came from a man aged 30 to 45 in good health. The CDR3 runs from the conserved cysteine through the conserved F or W. The D gene is left open where the match is weak. The size field is filled for only some rows; it gives once, few, many or a size class.

CDR3 protein,CDR3 DNA,V gene,clone size,J gene,D gene
CASSEGLAGNTGELFF,TGCGCCAGCAGCGAAGGACTAGCGGGGAACACCGGGGAGCTGTTTTTT,TRBV5-1,-,TRBJ2-2,TRBD2
CASSLARGGQGNQPQHF,TGTGCCAGCAGCTTGGCCCGCGGAGGCCAAGGGAATCAGCCCCAGCATTTT,TRBV5-6,-,TRBJ1-5,-
CASSLGRTYEQYF,TGTGCCAGCAGCTTAGGAAGGACCTACGAGCAGTACTTC,TRBV7-9,-,TRBJ2-7,-
CASSLALWDLPYGYTF,TGTGCCAGCAGCTTAGCGCTTTGGGATTTACCCTATGGCTACACCTTC,TRBV7-2,-,TRBJ1-2,-
CASSRGLAGGPTHNEQFF,TGCGCCAGCAGCCGGGGACTAGCGGGAGGGCCGACACACAATGAGCAGTTCTTC,TRBV5-1,-,TRBJ2-1,TRBD2
CASSLVVASQETQYF,TGCGCCAGCAGCTTGGTGGTCGCTAGTCAAGAGACCCAGTACTTC,TRBV5-1,-,TRBJ2-5,-
CASSSSTVTSGVVYEQYF,TGTGCCAGCAGTTCTTCAACCGTTACTAGCGGGGTAGTTTACGAGCAGTACTTC,TRBV28,-,TRBJ2-7,TRBD2
CASSDLGREHSGANVLTF,TGTGCCAGCAGCGATTTGGGCAGGGAACACTCTGGGGCCAACGTCCTGACTTTC,TRBV7-9,-,TRBJ2-6,-
CASSPKTGYGNEQFF,TGTGCCAGCTCACCCAAGACAGGTTATGGCAATGAGCAGTTCTTC,TRBV18,-,TRBJ2-1,-
CASSPRARKGTDTQYF,TGTGCCAGCAGCCCCAGAGCGAGAAAGGGCACAGATACGCAGTATTTT,TRBV4-2,-,TRBJ2-3,-
CASTPDSTYEQYF,TGTGCCAGCACACCGGACAGCACCTACGAGCAGTACTTC,TRBV28,-,TRBJ2-7,-
CASRTPQGDEQFF,TGTGCCAGCAGGACCCCACAGGGTGATGAGCAGTTCTTC,TRBV28,few,TRBJ2-1,-
CASSQDYRATYEQYF,TGTGCCAGCAGCCAAGATTACAGGGCTACCTACGAGCAGTACTTC,TRBV4-2,-,TRBJ2-7,-
CASSPGRGMGNQPQHF,TGTGCCAGCAGTCCGGGTCGGGGGATGGGCAATCAGCCCCAGCATTTT,TRBV27,-,TRBJ1-5,-
CASSPTWTSDEQYF,TGCGCCAGCAGCCCTACTTGGACTAGCGACGAGCAGTACTTC,TRBV4-1,-,TRBJ2-7,TRBD2
CASRVPGHPIYYGYTF,TGTGCCAGCAGAGTACCGGGACACCCGATCTATTATGGCTACACCTTC,TRBV6-4,-,TRBJ1-2,-
CSVDLASLDTQYF,TGCAGCGTTGATCTGGCTAGTTTAGATACGCAGTATTTT,TRBV29-1,-,TRBJ2-3,-
CASSVGVTGTDTQYF,TGTGCCAGCAGCGTAGGAGTGACAGGGACAGATACGCAGTATTTT,TRBV9,-,TRBJ2-3,TRBD1
CASSPGTGYSEAFF,TGTGCCAGCAGCCCAGGGACAGGGTACAGTGAAGCTTTCTTT,TRBV6-5,-,TRBJ1-1,TRBD1
CASSPYGLAGAGEQFF,TGTGCCAGCAGCCCATACGGACTAGCGGGAGCTGGTGAGCAGTTCTTC,TRBV7-9,-,TRBJ2-1,TRBD2
CASSRQGSGNTIYF,TGTGCCAGCAGCCGACAGGGTTCTGGAAACACCATATATTTT,TRBV28,-,TRBJ1-3,TRBD1
CSVERGRRGTDTQYF,TGCAGCGTTGAGAGGGGACGGAGAGGCACAGATACGCAGTATTTT,TRBV29-1,-,TRBJ2-3,-
CASSLTPPAGGRTGELFF,TGTGCCAGCAGCCTCACCCCCCCAGCGGGAGGTCGCACCGGGGAGCTGTTTTTT,TRBV7-3,once,TRBJ2-2,TRBD2
CASSFLTSSTDTQYF,TGCGCCAGCAGCTTCCTAACCTCTAGCACAGATACGCAGTATTTT,TRBV5-1,-,TRBJ2-3,-
CASSSGQGYTEAFF,TGCGCCAGCAGTAGCGGACAGGGCTACACTGAAGCTTTCTTT,TRBV5-1,-,TRBJ1-1,TRBD1
CASSKGLQETQYF,TGCGCCAGCAGTAAGGGACTTCAAGAGACCCAGTACTTC,TRBV5-1,-,TRBJ2-5,-
CASSSLHTGELFF,TGTGCCAGCAGCTCCCTCCACACCGGGGAGCTGTTTTTT,TRBV7-3,-,TRBJ2-2,-
CASSQDRRQGNTGELFF,TGCGCCAGCAGCCAAGATCGTAGACAGGGGAACACCGGGGAGCTGTTTTTT,TRBV4-1,-,TRBJ2-2,TRBD1
CASSYDTYGYTF,TGTGCCAGCAGTTACGACACCTATGGCTACACCTTC,TRBV2,-,TRBJ1-2,-
CASTRGGGSEKLFF,TGTGCCAGCACCCGTGGGGGGGGCAGTGAAAAACTGTTTTTT,TRBV5-6,-,TRBJ1-4,-
CASSHPSGRTQYF,TGCGCCAGCAGTCACCCGTCAGGGCGGACGCAGTATTTT,TRBV23-1,-,TRBJ2-3,-
CASSQAPSGETQYF,TGCGCCAGCAGCCAAGCCCCGTCGGGGGAGACCCAGTACTTC,TRBV4-3,-,TRBJ2-5,-
CASQVRTQESEQYF,TGTGCCAGCCAGGTTCGGACCCAGGAGAGCGAGCAGTACTTC,TRBV2,once,TRBJ2-7,-
CASSLYGTGRYNEQFF,TGTGCCAGCAGTTTATATGGGACAGGGCGCTACAATGAGCAGTTCTTC,TRBV27,-,TRBJ2-1,TRBD1
CASSSRRLAGSPNEQFF,TGTGCCAGCAGCTCCCGACGACTAGCGGGTTCTCCCAATGAGCAGTTCTTC,TRBV5-8,-,TRBJ2-1,TRBD2
CASSGHATGVSEAFF,TGCGCCAGCAGTGGACACGCAACAGGGGTGTCTGAAGCTTTCTTT,TRBV10-1,-,TRBJ1-1,TRBD1
CSAKRGTEAFF,TGCAGTGCTAAGCGGGGCACTGAAGCTTTCTTT,TRBV20-1,-,TRBJ1-1,-
CASSRGVGLNQPQHF,TGTGCCAGCAGCCGGGGGGTGGGACTCAATCAGCCCCAGCATTTT,TRBV5-8,once,TRBJ1-5,-
CASSQAHTGTSSYNEQFF,TGTGCCAGCAGCCAAGCTCATACCGGGACTAGCTCCTACAATGAGCAGTTCTTC,TRBV4-2,-,TRBJ2-1,TRBD2
CASSIEGTRQFF,TGCGCCAGCAGTATCGAAGGGACGAGGCAGTTCTTC,TRBV10-1,-,TRBJ2-1,-
CASSVVAGGDYNEQFF,TGTGCCAGCAGCGTGGTAGCGGGAGGGGACTACAATGAGCAGTTCTTC,TRBV5-4,-,TRBJ2-1,TRBD2
CAWSGGVDQPQHF,TGTGCCTGGAGTGGTGGGGTGGATCAGCCCCAGCATTTT,TRBV30,-,TRBJ1-5,-
CAWSVRARGRGQPQHF,TGTGCCTGGAGTGTACGGGCCAGGGGCAGGGGTCAGCCCCAGCATTTT,TRBV30,-,TRBJ1-5,-
CASSPTRQYNYGYTF,TGTGCCAGCTCGCCTACTCGACAGTATAACTATGGCTACACCTTC,TRBV18,once,TRBJ1-2,-
CASSDRGTGKETQYF,TGTGCCAGCAGTGATCGTGGGACAGGCAAAGAGACCCAGTACTTC,TRBV2,-,TRBJ2-5,TRBD1
CATSRHSGSGTDTQYF,TGTGCCACCAGCAGACACAGCGGGAGCGGCACAGATACGCAGTATTTT,TRBV15,-,TRBJ2-3,TRBD2
CASSLGDRGLSGYNEQFF,TGCGCCAGCAGCTTGGGGGACAGGGGGCTTTCGGGTTACAATGAGCAGTTCTTC,TRBV5-1,once,TRBJ2-1,TRBD1
CASSLDPRQSLFYEQYF,TGTGCCAGCAGTTTAGATCCGCGACAGAGCCTGTTCTACGAGCAGTACTTC,TRBV11-2,-,TRBJ2-7,-
CASSKGQKGYEQYF,TGTGCCAGCAGCAAGGGACAGAAAGGCTACGAGCAGTACTTC,TRBV9,-,TRBJ2-7,TRBD1
CASSYIEGHGDTQYF,TGTGCCAGCAGCTACATAGAGGGACACGGGGATACGCAGTATTTT,TRBV7-8,-,TRBJ2-3,-